This TCR beta chain appears in the sequencing data of a study of cytotoxic CD8 clonotypes in ibrutinib-treated CLL. Whole-study context: Overall, 25 or so responses were partial and 2 complete; following median around 70 months, around 15 patients stayed remitted and approximately 12 progressed. Response material was collected after a median around 12 months of treatment, range 6 to 36.

The V end lost 3 bases, the J end lost 5 bases, and 21 bases lay between the germline ends. This CDR3 comprises 16 residues. Germline CDR1 is SGDLS and CDR2 is YYNGEE. With regard to this clone: Its antigen is currently unknown.

Study-level results: Relative to age-matched healthy donors, clonality at baseline was higher, and it tracked circulating CD8+ T-cell counts. Clonality was higher at ibrutinib response and returned toward baseline at progression.

Libraries were prepared by immunoSEQ multiplex PCR; TCRdb keeps only in-frame clonotypes and omits some of them. The sample lists more than 200,000 clones; under 75% were seen once. The specimen comprised PBMCs, sampled after 24 months of ibrutinib treatment. The TCR comes from a human donor with chronic lymphocytic leukemia. This chain uses TRBV9 with TRBJ2-7; D may be TRBD1 or TRBD2 (6 bases each). As DNA, the CDR3 is TGTGCCAGCAGCGGAGGGGGACTTCTTTCCGCTCACGAGCAGTACTTC. Amino acid sequence: CASSGGGLLSAHEQYF.